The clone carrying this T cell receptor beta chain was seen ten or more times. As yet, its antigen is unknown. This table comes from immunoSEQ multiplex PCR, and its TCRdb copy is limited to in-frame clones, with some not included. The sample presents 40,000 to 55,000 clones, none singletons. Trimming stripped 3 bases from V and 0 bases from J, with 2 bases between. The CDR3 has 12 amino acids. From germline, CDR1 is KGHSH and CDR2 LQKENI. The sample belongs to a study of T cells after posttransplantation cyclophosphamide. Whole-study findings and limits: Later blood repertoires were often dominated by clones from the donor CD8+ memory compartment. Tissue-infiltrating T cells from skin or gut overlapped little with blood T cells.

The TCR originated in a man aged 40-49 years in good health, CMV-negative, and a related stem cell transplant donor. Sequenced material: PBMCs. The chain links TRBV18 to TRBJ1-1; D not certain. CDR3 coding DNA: TGTGCCAGCTCACCTATGAACACTGAAGCTTTCTTT. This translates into CASSPMNTEAFF. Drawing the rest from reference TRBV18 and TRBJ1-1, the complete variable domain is NAGVMQNPRHLVRRRGQEARLRCSPMKGHSHVYWYRQLPEEGLKFMVYLQKENIIDESGMPKERFSAEFPKEGPSILRIQQVVRGDSAAYFCASSPMNTEAFFGQGTRLTVV.